This TCR beta chain was recovered during a study of T cell repertoires in aging, cancer and after chemotherapy. Peripheral blood genomic DNA, not sorted cells or RNA, was the template. Multiplex touch-down PCR with TRB-A/B primers amplified rearranged V-D-J TRB sequences. TCRdb ran MiXCR on the multiplex PCR reads and lists one entry per CDR3 protein. The table shows about 9,200 distinct CDR3 sequences, with roughly 31% occurring only once. V gave up 4 bases and J gave up 5 bases; unmatched junction bases: 12. The CDR3 spans 16 residues. The germline CDR1 and CDR2 sequences are MNHEY and SVGEGT. This clonotype was counted only a few times.

Sequenced sample: blood. The V call is TRBV6-2 or TRBV6-3, the J call TRBJ2-3; 7 bases match TRBD1. The clonotype was recovered from a human donor in good health. The donor label of this sample is uncertain. CDR3 loop: CASSLTTGDGKDTQYF. In DNA, the CDR3 is TGTGCCAGCAGTTTAACCACAGGGGACGGGAAAGATACGCAGTATTTT.